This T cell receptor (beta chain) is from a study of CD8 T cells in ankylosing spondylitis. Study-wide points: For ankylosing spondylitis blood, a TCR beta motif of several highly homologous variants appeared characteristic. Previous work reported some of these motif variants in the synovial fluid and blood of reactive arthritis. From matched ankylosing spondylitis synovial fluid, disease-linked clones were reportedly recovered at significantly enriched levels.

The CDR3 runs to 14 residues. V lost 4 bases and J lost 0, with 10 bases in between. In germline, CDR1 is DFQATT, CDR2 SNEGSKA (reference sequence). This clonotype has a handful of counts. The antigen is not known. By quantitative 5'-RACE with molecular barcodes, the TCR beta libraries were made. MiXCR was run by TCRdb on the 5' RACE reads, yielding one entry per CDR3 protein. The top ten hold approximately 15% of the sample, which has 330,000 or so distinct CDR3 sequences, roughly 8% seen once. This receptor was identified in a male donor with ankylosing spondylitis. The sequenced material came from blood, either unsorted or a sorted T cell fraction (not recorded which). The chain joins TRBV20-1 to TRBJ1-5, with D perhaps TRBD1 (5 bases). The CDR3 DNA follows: TGCAGTGCTATTACGACAGATAGCAATCAGCCCCAGCATTTT. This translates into CSAITTDSNQPQHF.